The entry that follows covers one T cell receptor beta chain sequence. This sample stems from a study of T cells expressing NK-cell markers. Study information: CD3+CD56+NKG2C+, CD3+CD56+NKG2C- and CD3+CD56-NKG2C+ T cells, once sorted, supplied the TCR beta repertoires.

The CDR3 extends over 15 amino acids. Germline CDR1 and CDR2: SGHRS and YFSETQ. TCRdb reprocessed the 5' RACE reads; each CDR3 protein has one entry and no DNA is given. Its table records hundreds of thousands of distinct CDR3 sequences. Sequencing was performed on blood T cells: a sorted CD56 or NKG2C T cell subset, CD4+ or CD8+ T cells, or bulk PBMC T cells (not recorded which). The receptor was derived from a man aged 18-70 years in good health. The chain has TRBV5-1 and TRBJ2-3; without DNA, the TCRdb call of TRBD2 cannot be checked. CDR3 loop: CASSLVGGGADTQYF.